This T cell receptor (beta chain) came from a study of cytomegalovirus exposure and HLA in healthy donors. Study results and caveats: Published work reported that the classifier diagnosed cytomegalovirus status with high specificity and sensitivity. Specificity for CMV antigens was confirmed in vitro for three of the CMV-associated chains.

Concerning this clone itself: Its cognate antigen is unknown.

The germline CDR1 and CDR2 sequences are MDHEN and SYDVKM. The V gene lost 8 bases and the J gene lost 1 base, with 17 bases spanning the gap. The CDR3 covers 15 residues. Sequencing used immunoSEQ multiplex PCR; TCRdb keeps in-frame clones, though not all of them. The sample records a few hundred thousand clones, just over 85% being singletons. This TCR derives from a woman aged 18-29 years in good health and CMV-seronegative. This chain uses TRBV28 with TRBJ1-2; the D gene is possibly TRBD1 (5 bases). Source material: PBMCs. CDR3: CASLGDAYFNYGYTF. DNA of the CDR3: TGTGCCAGCCTAGGGGATGCTTACTTTAACTATGGCTACACCTTC.